These 18 T cell receptor beta chains came from one sample sequenced in a study of shared clonotypes between healthy human individuals. Generated by immunoSEQ multiplex PCR, the TCRdb table keeps only in-frame clones and is missing some. The sample holds approximately 940,000 clones, more than 75% seen once. The sequenced sample was memory CD4+ T cells sorted from blood. Subset given: CD45RA-negative fraction. These receptors came from a man in his late teens or twenties in good health.

The chain couples TRBV9 to TRBJ2-2; tentative D call: TRBD1 (7 bases). This CDR3 spans 18 amino acids. Germline lookup yields CDR1 SGDLS and CDR2 YYNGEE. The V end was cut by 0 bases, the J end by 2 bases, with 17 bases between. The CDR3 is CASSVALLTGTNTGELFF. CDR3 coding DNA: TGTGCCAGCAGCGTAGCTCTACTGACAGGGACTAACACCGGGGAGCTGTTTTTT.

The chain has TRBV27 and TRBJ1-1, with 9 nucleotides matching TRBD1. The CDR3 has 14 residues. With V trimmed by 5 bases and J by 7 bases, 8 bases remained unmatched. Germline V gives CDR1 MNHEY, CDR2 SMNVEV (reference sequence). The CDR3 loop reads CASSPWDRVGEAFF. For the CDR3, the DNA is TGTGCCAGCAGTCCCTGGGACAGGGTTGGTGAAGCTTTCTTT.

Written as DNA, the CDR3 is TGTGCCTGGAGTGTGAAGCTCGGGAGGGTCGCTGAAGCTTTCTTT. Its translation is CAWSVKLGRVAEAFF. V usage is TRBV30 and J usage is TRBJ1-1; D gene uncertain. The V end lost 0 bases, the J end lost 6 bases, and 17 bases lay between the germline ends. CDR3 length equals 15 residues. Germline lookup yields CDR1 GTSNPN and CDR2 SVGIG (reference sequence). The full variable domain, with the rest looked up from reference TRBV30 and TRBJ1-1, is SQTIHQWPATLVQPVGSPLSLECTVEGTSNPNLYWYRQAAGRGLQLLFYSVGIGQISSEVPQNLSASRPQDRQFILSSKKLLLSDSGFYLCAWSVKLGRVAEAFFGQGTRLTVV.

The V call is TRBV7-9, the J call TRBJ1-6; D perhaps matches TRBD1 (5 bases). Germline V lookup: CDR1 SEHNR, CDR2 FQNEAQ (reference sequence). CDR3 length equals 18 residues. The V end lost 10 bases, the J end lost 0 bases, and 22 bases lay between the germline ends. The CDR3 here is CATLRPGPSSSYNSPLHF. CDR3 bases: TGTGCCACCTTAAGACCGGGACCTTCAAGCTCCTATAATTCACCCCTCCACTTT.

Concerning this clone itself: Other DNA variants within this sample encode the same CDR3. The V call is TRBV5-1, the J call TRBJ1-4; tentatively, D is TRBD1 (5 bases). This CDR3 has 14 amino acids. CDR1 and CDR2 (germline): SGHRS, YFSETQ. V was clipped by 0 bases and J by 8 bases, with 11 bases between them. The chain's CDR3 is CASSLEGFGEKLFF. CDR3 nucleotides: TGCGCCAGCAGCTTGGAGGGGTTTGGGGAAAAACTGTTTTTT.

This chain joins TRBV6-1 and TRBJ1-5; D is unclear. This CDR3 comprises 14 residues. Germline-derived CDR1 and CDR2 are MNHNS and SASEGT. Trimming took off 3 bases at V and 5 bases at J, with 11 bases between the two ends. CDR3 protein: CASSEGSPYQPQHF. CDR3 in DNA: TGTGCCAGCAGTGAGGGGAGTCCTTATCAGCCCCAGCATTTT.

For the CDR3, the DNA is TGTGCCAGCAGTGAATATCTTCAGGGTGGCTCCTACGAGCAGTACTTC. It translates to CASSEYLQGGSYEQYF. The rearrangement joins TRBV25-1 to TRBJ2-7, with D perhaps matching TRBD1 (5 bases). CDR1 is MGHDK and CDR2 is SYGVNS in the germline V gene. Trimming left V 0 bases short and J 0 bases short, with 12 bases between. The CDR3 runs to 16 residues.

This clone was seen repeatedly, ten times or more. This rearrangement joins TRBV5-1 to TRBJ1-5, with D perhaps TRBD1 (6 bases). There are 13 residues in the CDR3. The germline V gene has CDR1 SGHRS and CDR2 YFSETQ. Deletions cut 4 bases from V and 7 bases from J, with 12 bases between. The CDR3 reads CASSPGERQPQHF. CDR3 bases: TGCGCCAGCAGCCCAGGGGAAAGGCAGCCCCAGCATTTT. The entire variable domain, with the rest obtained from reference TRBV5-1 and TRBJ1-5, is as follows: KAGVTQTPRYLIKTRGQQVTLSCSPISGHRSVSWYQQTPGQGLQFLFEYFSETQRNKGNFPGRFSGRQFSNSRSEMNVSTLELGDSALYLCASSPGERQPQHFGDGTRLSIL.

The chain recombines TRBV4-1 with TRBJ1-2; 8 positions agree with TRBD1. The CDR3 totals 16 residues. J gave up 1 base and V 3 bases, and 7 bases lay outside the gene matches. The germline V gene encodes CDR1 MGHRA and CDR2 YSYEKL. For the CDR3, the DNA is TGCGCCAGCAGCCATGCAACAGGGGGTTTTAACTATGGCTACACCTTC. It is translated as CASSHATGGFNYGYTF.

This rearrangement joins TRBV6-5 to TRBJ2-1; tentatively, D is TRBD1 (6 bases). The ends were cut back, 4 bases at V and 5 bases at J, with 12 bases in the middle. This CDR3 region has 14 residues. Germline CDR1 is MNHEY and CDR2 is SVGAGI. The CDR3 DNA reads TGTGCCAGCAGTTTCCAGGGGCCCCACAATGAGCAGTTCTTC. It codes for CASSFQGPHNEQFF.

V is TRBV7-9 and J is TRBJ2-5; D is undetermined. This CDR3 contains 12 residues. Trimming pared 5 bases from V and 0 bases from J, leaving 4 bases between. CDR1 SEHNR and CDR2 FQNEAQ come from the germline V gene (reference sequence). This chain's CDR3 is CASSQNQETQYF. The CDR3, as DNA: TGTGCCAGCAGCCAAAACCAAGAGACCCAGTACTTC.

As for this clone: Other DNA sequences in this specimen translate into the identical CDR3. The rearrangement uses TRBV30 and TRBJ1-2; D is possibly TRBD1 (6 bases). V was cut by 2 bases and J by 4 bases, with 8 bases left in between. The CDR3 runs 12 residues. Germline CDR1 is GTSNPN and CDR2 is SVGIG (reference sequence). The CDR3 protein is CAWSQGGYGYTF. CDR3 nucleotide sequence: TGTGCCTGGAGTCAAGGGGGCTATGGCTACACCTTC.

This clone was observed a handful of times. The genes are TRBV25-1 and TRBJ1-1; 8 bases are a match to TRBD1. CDR1 is MGHDK and CDR2 is SYGVNS in the germline V gene. This CDR3 spans 17 amino acids. The trim removed 10 bases at V and 4 bases at J, leaving 20 bases unmatched. As DNA, the CDR3 is TGTGCCACCGAGGCCTCACCGGGACAGGCAGTATCCACTGAAGCTTTCTTT. Its translation: CATEASPGQAVSTEAFF.

This chain joins TRBV5-1 and TRBJ1-5; D remains ambiguous. CDR1 SGHRS and CDR2 YFSETQ come from the germline V gene. The CDR3 is made up of 13 amino acids. The germline V and J ends were trimmed by 4 bases and 4 bases, with 9 bases remaining between them. The CDR3 DNA sequence: TGCGCCAGCAGCCCGGACGAAAATCAGCCCCAGCATTTT. It translates to CASSPDENQPQHF. Complete variable domain (other parts from reference TRBV5-1 and TRBJ1-5): KAGVTQTPRYLIKTRGQQVTLSCSPISGHRSVSWYQQTPGQGLQFLFEYFSETQRNKGNFPGRFSGRQFSNSRSEMNVSTLELGDSALYLCASSPDENQPQHFGDGTRLSIL.

The genes are TRBV5-6 and TRBJ1-1, with 7 bases lining up with TRBD1. Germline CDR1 SGHDT, CDR2 YYEEEE. The CDR3 sequence is 13 residues long. V lost 0 bases and J lost 8; bases outside the gene matches: 4. For the CDR3, the DNA is TGTGCCAGCAGCTTGGGACAGGGAGCAGAAGCTTTCTTT. It codes for CASSLGQGAEAFF.

The chain couples TRBV7-8 to TRBJ1-3; D might be TRBD1 (5 bases). V was trimmed by 7 bases and J by 0 bases, leaving 13 bases between them. The V gene's germline CDR1 is SGHVS and CDR2 FQNEAQ. This CDR3 comprises 15 residues. CDR3 sequence (DNA): TGTGCCAGCATTCTTGCGACAGTCTCTGGAAACACCATATATTTT. Protein: CASILATVSGNTIYF.

This clone was seen just once. The V and J genes are TRBV5-1 and TRBJ1-1; tentative D call: TRBD1 (6 bases). Germline V lookup: CDR1 SGHRS, CDR2 YFSETQ. The CDR3 covers 16 residues. V lost 0 bases and J lost 2, with 14 bases in between. For the CDR3, the DNA is TGCGCCAGCAGCTTGGCCCTTTTGGGGGCCAACACTGAAGCTTTCTTT. It is translated as CASSLALLGANTEAFF.

The CDR3 is CAWSPPLTYEQYF. The CDR3 DNA sequence: TGTGCCTGGAGTCCCCCCCTTACCTACGAGCAGTACTTC. V and J are TRBV30 and TRBJ2-7; D not certain. Trimming cost V 2 bases and J 2 bases, with 10 bases left between them. Looked up from germline, CDR1 is GTSNPN and CDR2 is SVGIG (reference sequence). The CDR3 is 13 residues long.